Shown below are 20 T cell receptor beta chains from a single sample sequenced in a study of blood T cell repertoires in COVID-19. The assay was immunoSEQ multiplex PCR, and TCRdb's table has in-frame clones only and misses some. This table holds 650,000 to 800,000 clones, about 87% found once. Source material: peripheral blood. The receptors were sampled from a woman aged 18-29 years with acute or convalescent COVID-19.

The V and J genes are TRBV7-6 and TRBJ1-2; 11 bases map to TRBD1. The V segment lost 5 bases and the J segment 7 bases; nucleotides outside the gene matches: 6. This CDR3 is built from 14 residues. Germline assignment: CDR1 SGHVS and CDR2 FNYEAQ. CDR3 sequence (DNA): TGTGCCAGCAGCCTGGGACAGGGGGTTAGTGGCTACACCTTC. This sequence encodes CASSLGQGVSGYTF. Full variable domain (missing parts from reference TRBV7-6 and TRBJ1-2): GAGVSQSPRYKVTKRGQDVALRCDPISGHVSLYWYRQALGQGPEFLTYFNYEAQQDKSGLPNDRFSAERPEGSISTLTIQRTEQRDSAMYRCASSLGQGVSGYTFGSGTRLTVV.

A few counts support this clone. V gene TRBV6-1 combines with J gene TRBJ2-3; tentatively, D is TRBD1 (6 bases). The CDR3 is made up of 14 amino acids. Germline assignment: CDR1 MNHNS and CDR2 SASEGT. V lost 1 base to trimming and J lost 4 bases, with 9 bases between them. This CDR3 reads CASSEGQGSDTQYF. The CDR3 DNA is TGTGCCAGCAGTGAAGGCCAGGGGTCAGATACGCAGTATTTT.

This rearrangement joins TRBV7-9 to TRBJ1-2, with 7 bases aligning to TRBD1. The CDR3 runs 14 residues. Trimming took 2 bases from V and 4 from J; bases not matched to a gene: 4. CDR1 is SEHNR, CDR2 FQNEAQ, per germline (reference sequence). CDR3 sequence reads: CASSLQGVSYGYTF. DNA for the CDR3: TGTGCCAGCAGCTTACAGGGGGTAAGCTATGGCTACACCTTC.

V and J are TRBV7-9 and TRBJ1-2; 8 bases agree with TRBD1. This CDR3 has 17 residues. Germline-derived CDR1 and CDR2 are SEHNR and FQNEAQ (reference sequence). V was pared by 1 base and J by 0 bases, with 7 bases of the junction left unmatched. The DNA of the CDR3 is TGTGCCAGCAGCTTAGGGACAGGGTTCGCCACTAACTATGGCTACACCTTC. This translates into CASSLGTGFATNYGYTF.

The rearrangement uses TRBV24-1 and TRBJ1-2; D is unresolved. The CDR3 spans 13 residues. Germline V gene lookup returns CDR1 KGHDR and CDR2 SFDVKD. The germline V and J ends were trimmed by 3 bases and 5 bases, with 9 bases remaining between them. CDR3 sequence: CATSDRDWYGYTF. The CDR3 DNA reads TGTGCCACCAGTGATCGAGACTGGTATGGCTACACCTTC.

This chain links TRBV5-1 with TRBJ2-5, with 10 bases that match TRBD1. V lost 4 bases and J lost 4; bases outside the gene matches: 7. In germline, CDR1 is SGHRS, CDR2 YFSETQ. This CDR3 has 15 amino acids. CDR3 sequence reads: CASSGRGQGSETQYF. CDR3 nucleotide sequence: TGCGCCAGCAGCGGCCGGGGACAGGGGTCAGAGACCCAGTACTTC.

Here the CDR3 reads CASSFKGEEKLFF. The DNA of the CDR3 is TGTGCCAGCAGCTTCAAGGGAGAGGAAAAACTGTTTTTT. V is TRBV7-2 and J is TRBJ1-4; D ambiguous. Germline V gives CDR1 SGHTA, CDR2 FQGNSA. The CDR3 contains 13 residues. The V end lost 3 bases, the J end lost 8 bases, and 10 bases lay between the germline ends.

The rearrangement joins TRBV12-5 to TRBJ2-5; 9 bases line up with TRBD1. Germline V gene sequence: CDR1 LGHNT, CDR2 FRNRAP. There are 17 residues in the CDR3. J was trimmed by 5 bases and V by 5 bases; bases with no gene match: 15. The CDR3 DNA reads TGTGCTAGTGGTCCTGGACAGGGGACTTCGGGCGGGGAGACCCAGTACTTC. Protein: CASGPGQGTSGGETQYF.

The rearrangement links TRBV7-9 to TRBJ1-5, with 8 bases matching TRBD1. The CDR3 totals 15 residues. Germline loops: CDR1 SEHNR, CDR2 FQNEAQ (reference sequence). V shed 5 bases and J 5 bases; nucleotides not matched to a gene: 8. DNA for the CDR3: TGTGCCAGCAGCCCCGGGACAGGCTCTTATCAGCCCCAGCATTTT. This gives the protein CASSPGTGSYQPQHF.

The chain joins TRBV4-1 to TRBJ1-6; unclear D gene. This CDR3 region has 13 residues. The V gene lost 4 bases and the J gene lost 12 bases, with 13 bases spanning the gap. Germline V gene sequence: CDR1 MGHRA, CDR2 YSYEKL. For the CDR3, the DNA is TGCGCCAGCAGCCTCCTCCGACGGGAACCCCTCCACTTT. The encoded protein is CASSLLRREPLHF.

This rearrangement joins TRBV7-3 to TRBJ1-2, with 8 bases that match TRBD1. Unmatched junction bases numbered 4, after V lost 1 base and J lost 3 bases. CDR1 is SGHTA and CDR2 is FQGTGA in the germline V gene. The CDR3 is made up of 15 amino acids. The CDR3 is CASSLRQGADYGYTF. CDR3 nucleotides: TGTGCCAGCAGCTTAAGGCAGGGGGCGGACTATGGCTACACCTTC. Based on the CDR3 plus reference TRBV7-3 and TRBJ1-2, the full variable domain is GAGVSQTPSNKVTEKGKYVELRCDPISGHTALYWYRQSLGQGPEFLIYFQGTGAADDSGLPNDRFFAVRPEGSVSTLKIQRTERGDSAVYLCASSLRQGADYGYTFGSGTRLTVV.

About this clone itself: A much larger clone lies one base from this, so it may be a read error. Other DNA variants within this sample encode the same CDR3. The V call is TRBV7-2, the J call TRBJ2-7, with 9 positions matching TRBD2. The CDR3 length is 15 residues. Germline assignment: CDR1 SGHTA and CDR2 FQGNSA. V lost 1 base, J lost 4 bases, and 5 bases stayed unmatched. Here the CDR3 DNA reads TGTGCCAGCAGCTTAGAGGCGGGGGGGCCATACGAGCAGTACTTC. This gives the protein CASSLEAGGPYEQYF.

The chain uses TRBV6-1 and TRBJ1-5; D gene ambiguous. Trimming pared 3 bases from V and 1 base from J, leaving 4 bases between. Germline CDR1 is MNHNS and CDR2 is SASEGT. The CDR3 is 13 amino acids. Written as DNA, the CDR3 is TGTGCCAGCAGTGAGCGCAGCAATCAGCCCCAGCATTTT. Encoded protein: CASSERSNQPQHF.

The chain joins TRBV5-5 to TRBJ1-2; D uncertain. The CDR3 loop spans 12 amino acids. Trimming cost V 1 base and J 8 bases, with 9 bases left between them. Germline loops: CDR1 SGHKS, CDR2 YYEKEE (reference sequence). CDR3 region: CASSLSRWGYTF. The CDR3 region has the DNA TGTGCCAGCAGCTTGTCGAGGTGGGGCTACACCTTC.

The chain couples TRBV6-6 to TRBJ1-6; maybe TRBD1 (6 bases). This CDR3 has 14 amino acids. V gave up 0 bases and J gave up 9 bases, with 9 bases separating them. Germline assignment: CDR1 MNHNY and CDR2 SVGAGI (reference sequence). Here the CDR3 reads CASSYSQGPSPLHF. In DNA form, the CDR3 reads TGTGCCAGCAGTTACTCACAGGGTCCTTCACCCCTCCACTTT.

The J gene is TRBJ2-3, the V gene TRBV19; 10 bases map to TRBD1. CDR1 and CDR2 from the germline V gene are LNHDA and SQIVND (reference sequence). The length of the CDR3 is 15 residues. V lost 5 bases and J lost 5; bases outside the gene matches: 7. CDR3 bases: TGTGCCAGTAGTCGGACAGGGGGGTTCGGAGATACGCAGTATTTT. It yields the protein CASSRTGGFGDTQYF.

The CDR3 sequence: CASSSPNSYEQYF. CDR3 DNA: TGTGCCAGCAGCTCCCCTAACTCCTACGAGCAGTACTTC. The chain employs TRBV11-3 and TRBJ2-7; unclear D gene. This CDR3 comprises 13 residues. The germline CDR1 and CDR2 sequences are SGHNT and YENEEA. V lost 4 bases to trimming and J lost 0 bases, with 7 bases between them.

The chain couples TRBV5-1 to TRBJ2-3; weak D call: TRBD1 (6 bases). In germline, CDR1 is SGHRS, CDR2 YFSETQ. V dropped 4 bases and J dropped 1 base, with 13 bases sitting between them. This CDR3 spans 15 amino acids. The CDR3 loop reads CASSISTGGTDTQYF. The DNA for the CDR3 is TGCGCCAGCAGCATATCGACAGGAGGCACAGATACGCAGTATTTT.

J is TRBJ2-7 and V is TRBV19, with 7 positions matching TRBD1. Germline trimming cut 3 bases from V and 1 base from J; bases unmatched to any gene: 6. The CDR3 covers 15 residues. CDR1 is LNHDA, CDR2 SQIVND, per germline (reference sequence). This CDR3 is CASSIGDRSSYEQYF. The CDR3 DNA is TGTGCCAGTAGTATCGGGGACAGATCATCCTACGAGCAGTACTTC.

The chain employs TRBV9 and TRBJ2-1; 8 bases match TRBD2. Germline trimming cut 3 bases from V and 9 bases from J; bases unmatched to any gene: 8. Germline loops: CDR1 SGDLS, CDR2 YYNGEE. CDR3 size: 14 residues. The CDR3 coding sequence is TGTGCCAGCAGCGAAACGGGGGGGCCTGGTGAGCAGTTCTTC. Translation: CASSETGGPGEQFF.